The 2 T cell receptor beta chains presented below share a single source sample, sequenced in a study of CD8 T cells in ankylosing spondylitis. Each CDR3 protein gets one entry after TCRdb re-called the 5' RACE reads with MiXCR. The sample has 150,000 or so distinct CDR3 sequences; 9.8% are singletons. Sample: blood, either unsorted or a sorted T cell fraction (not recorded which). The receptors were gathered from a female donor with ankylosing spondylitis or in good health (not recorded which).

This clonotype has ten or more counts. The V gene is TRBV29-1, the J gene TRBJ1-3; D gene unclear. The CDR3 runs 13 residues. Germline CDR1 SQVTM, CDR2 ANQGSEA. CDR3 sequence (DNA): TGCCCCGGGAGACTGAGCTCTGGAAACACCATATATTTT. Residues: CPGRLSSGNTIYF.

This chain links TRBV5-1 with TRBJ2-5; TRBD2 matches 9 bases. The CDR3 is 15 amino acids. V trimming: 4 bases; J trimming: 5 bases; junction bases outside the gene matches: 9. Per the germline V gene, CDR1 is SGHRS and CDR2 is YFSETQ. The CDR3 spells CASSRGTSRRETQYF. Written as DNA, the CDR3 is TGCGCCAGCAGCCGTGGGACTAGCAGGAGGGAGACCCAGTACTTC.